The sequence of this T cell receptor beta chain was determined in a study of OX40 agonist ivuxolimab in advanced cancers. Looking at the study overall: Patients got intravenous ivuxolimab at 0.01 to 10 mg/kg every 2 weeks. Study-wide points: At 0.1 to 3.0 mg/kg, CD4+ and CD8+ blood T cells expanded clonally by week 6.

The repertoire was sequenced with immunoSEQ multiplex PCR; TCRdb's copy has only in-frame clones and lacks some. The sample carries fewer than 75,000 clones, 87% recorded once. Comments on this clone: Its antigen is currently unknown.

Losses at the gene ends were 3 bases for V and 4 bases for J; bases not matched to a gene: 16. Germline V gives CDR1 LNHDA, CDR2 SQIVND (reference sequence). The CDR3 totals 18 residues. This specimen consisted of CD4+ or CD8+ T cells sorted from blood, obtained in a trial of the OX40 agonist ivuxolimab. The receptor was derived from an adult with an advanced solid tumor such as melanoma, head and neck, liver or kidney cancer. The V call is TRBV19, the J call TRBJ2-7; 9 bases map to TRBD1. The CDR3 reads CASSIGPLQGARTYEQYF. The DNA for the CDR3 is TGTGCCAGTAGTATCGGCCCCCTACAGGGGGCACGGACATACGAGCAGTACTTC.